Given below is one T cell receptor (beta chain) in context. As yet, its antigen is unknown. This entry comes from a study of neoadjuvant anti-PD-1 for oral cavity cancer. CDR3 length: 15 residues. CDR1 and CDR2 (germline): SGHRS, YFSETQ. With 0 bases removed from V and 3 bases from J, the gap between germline ends came to 12 bases. Repertoires were generated with immunoSEQ multiplex PCR, while TCRdb's copy carries only in-frame clones and drops some. Of fewer than 20,000 clones in the sample, approximately 65% are singletons; the top ten hold 2% to 3%. Study outcomes and limitations: PBMC Gini-index clonality exceeded responders' in non-responders post-nivolumab.

No culture or expansion preceded analysis of these blood cells. This sample comprised PBMCs, obtained before nivolumab (anti-PD-1) treatment. The gene calls are TRBV5-1 and TRBJ1-1, with D maybe TRBD1 (6 bases). The clonotype originates from a person between 40 and 80 years old with oral cavity squamous cell carcinoma. CDR3 protein: CASSLGLGADTEAFF. The CDR3 DNA is TGCGCCAGCAGCTTGGGCTTGGGGGCCGACACTGAAGCTTTCTTT.